This T cell receptor beta chain was captured by sequencing in a study of CD8+ T cells in alopecia areata. For the study at large: After 6 to 18 months of tofacitinib, follow-up continued 6 months off drug. Severity of treated patients was scored by affected scalp percentage.

Sequencing used cDNA as its template, made by extracting RNA and reverse transcribing it. Sequenced by immunoSEQ multiplex PCR; TCRdb stores in-frame clones only, minus some. The sample lists approximately 200,000 clones; 50% to 60% were seen once. CDR1 and CDR2 from the germline V gene are MDHEN and SYDVKM. Trimming at V came to 5 bases and at J to 4 bases, leaving 10 bases not matched to a gene. CDR3 size: 17 residues. Study-level findings and limits: Alopecia totalis/universalis scalp especially showed more expanded CD8+ clones than normal scalp.

The treatment: oral pan-JAK inhibitor, 5-10 mg twice daily. Peripheral blood, together with lesional scalp punch biopsies, was collected from alopecia areata patients. Notes on this clone: As yet, its antigen is unknown.

The sample here was CD4+ T cells sorted from blood, taken at week 4, from a patient treated with tofacitinib. This chain joins TRBV28 and TRBJ2-6; 8 nucleotides align to TRBD1. This TCR was recovered from a human donor with alopecia areata. CDR3 residues: CASSGTGRGRGANVLTF. CDR3 DNA: TGTGCCAGCAGTGGGACAGGACGGGGGCGAGGGGCCAACGTCCTGACTTTC.